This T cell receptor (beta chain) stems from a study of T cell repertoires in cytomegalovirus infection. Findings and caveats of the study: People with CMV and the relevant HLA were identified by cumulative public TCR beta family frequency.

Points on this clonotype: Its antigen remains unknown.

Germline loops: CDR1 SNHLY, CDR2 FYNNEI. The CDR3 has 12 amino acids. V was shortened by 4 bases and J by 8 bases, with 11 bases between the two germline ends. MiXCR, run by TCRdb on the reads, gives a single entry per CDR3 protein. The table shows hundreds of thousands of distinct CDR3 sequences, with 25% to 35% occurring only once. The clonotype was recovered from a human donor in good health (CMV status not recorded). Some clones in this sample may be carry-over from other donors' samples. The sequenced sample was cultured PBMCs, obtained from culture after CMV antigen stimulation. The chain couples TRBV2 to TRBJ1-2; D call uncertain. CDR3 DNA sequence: TGTGCCAGCAGTGCCGGGTTTGGAGGCTACACCTTC. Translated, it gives CASSAGFGGYTF.